The source of this TCR beta chain is a study of T cells expressing NK-cell markers. Study-wide results and caveats: Top CD8+ clonotypes included the dominant CD3+CD56+NKG2C+ clonotypes in five to seven donors.

TCRdb re-called the 5' RACE reads; every CDR3 protein appears as one record, without DNA. The sample data list 250,000 to 300,000 distinct CDR3 sequences. Per the germline V gene, CDR1 is MNHNS and CDR2 is SASEGT. This CDR3 has 15 amino acids. On this clonotype: Its antigen is not known.

The chain recombines TRBV6-1 with TRBJ1-1; TCRdb names TRBD1, which stays unverified in the absence of DNA. The material sequenced was blood T cells: a sorted CD56 or NKG2C T cell subset, CD4+ or CD8+ T cells, or bulk PBMC T cells (not recorded which). The clonotype originates from a woman between 18 and 70 years old in good health. CDR3 sequence reads: CASSQTGQGGTEAFF.